This TCR beta chain was recovered during a study of T cell changes during pregnancy in multiple sclerosis (dated by TCRdb to about 2019). Regarding the research as a whole: Changes in the T cell repertoire over the course of pregnancy were examined in this study in women with multiple sclerosis.

Library preparation was by the immunoSEQ multiplex PCR assay. As stored in TCRdb, this immuneACCESS dataset retains in-frame rearrangements with V and J assigned. A fraction of the clones does not appear; measured against another copy, unresolved V genes explain less than half of the discrepancy, and the remainder lacks a known reason. Within this sample are nearly 50,000 clones, with about 94% of them counted one time only. The biggest ten clones account for 0.4% to 0.55% of the sample. Between the V and J ends, shortened by 2 bases and 6 bases respectively, the junction contains 17 bases. CDR1 and CDR2 are drawn from the germline V gene: KGHSH, LQKENI. The CDR3, from cysteine to phenylalanine, totals 17 residues. Kept here is only the CDR3 DNA, which spans 51 bases and is read in frame from base 1. Concerning this clone itself: The clone's antigen remains unknown. Per-base quality was not reported, and no clone a single base away is much larger than it.

The chain employs TRBV18 and TRBJ1-6; no D gene is confidently identified. This clonotype was obtained from a female donor with multiple sclerosis, enrolled in a pregnancy study. The input for sequencing was CD4+ T cells from peripheral blood mononuclear cells, taken in the first trimester of pregnancy. The encoded CDR3 is CASSPEAAGRSNSPLHF. The DNA sequence is TGTGCCAGCTCACCAGAGGCAGCGGGAAGAAGTAATTCACCCCTCCACTTT.